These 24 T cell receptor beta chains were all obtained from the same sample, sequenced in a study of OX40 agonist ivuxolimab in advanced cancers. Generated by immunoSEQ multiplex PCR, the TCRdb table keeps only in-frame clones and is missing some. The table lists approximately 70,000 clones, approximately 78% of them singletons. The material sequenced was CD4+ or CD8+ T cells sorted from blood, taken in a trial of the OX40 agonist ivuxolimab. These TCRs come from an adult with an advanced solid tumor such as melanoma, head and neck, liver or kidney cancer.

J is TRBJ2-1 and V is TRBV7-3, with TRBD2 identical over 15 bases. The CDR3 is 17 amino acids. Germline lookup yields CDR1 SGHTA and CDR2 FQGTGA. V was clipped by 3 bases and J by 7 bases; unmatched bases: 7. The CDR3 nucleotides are TGTGCCAGCAGCTTCGGGTCCGGGACTAGCGGGAGGAATGAGCAGTTCTTC. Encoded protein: CASSFGSGTSGRNEQFF.

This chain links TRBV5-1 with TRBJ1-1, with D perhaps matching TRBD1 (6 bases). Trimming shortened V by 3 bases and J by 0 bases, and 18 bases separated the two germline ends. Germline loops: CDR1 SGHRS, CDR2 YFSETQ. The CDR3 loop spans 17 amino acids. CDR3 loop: CASSSTGAGNMNTEAFF. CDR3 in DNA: TGCGCCAGCAGCTCCACGGGGGCAGGCAACATGAACACTGAAGCTTTCTTT.

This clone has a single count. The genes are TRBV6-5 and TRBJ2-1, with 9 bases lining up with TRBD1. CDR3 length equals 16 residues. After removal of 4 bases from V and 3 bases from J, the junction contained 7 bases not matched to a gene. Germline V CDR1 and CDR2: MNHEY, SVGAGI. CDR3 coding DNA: TGTGCCAGCAGTTCACATCCGGGACAGGGCTACAATGAGCAGTTCTTC. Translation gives CASSSHPGQGYNEQFF.

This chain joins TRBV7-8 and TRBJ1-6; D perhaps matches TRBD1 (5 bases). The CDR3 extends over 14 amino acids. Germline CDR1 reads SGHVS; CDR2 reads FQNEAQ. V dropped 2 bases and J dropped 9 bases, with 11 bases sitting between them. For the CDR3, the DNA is TGTGCCAGCAGCTTACCAGGGAGAGTTTCACCCCTCCACTTT. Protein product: CASSLPGRVSPLHF.

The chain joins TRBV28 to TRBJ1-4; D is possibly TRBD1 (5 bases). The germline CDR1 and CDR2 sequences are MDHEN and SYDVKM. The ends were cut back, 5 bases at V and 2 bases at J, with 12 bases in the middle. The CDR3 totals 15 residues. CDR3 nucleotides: TGTGCCAGCAGTCTTTCTTGGGACACTAATGAAAAACTGTTTTTT. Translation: CASSLSWDTNEKLFF.

In DNA, the CDR3 is TGCGCCAGCAGTAGCCTCACAGGGACGGGGAACACTGAAGCTTTCTTT. Translated: CASSSLTGTGNTEAFF. This chain uses TRBV5-1 with TRBJ1-1; a weak D match, TRBD1 (6 bases). CDR1 and CDR2 from the germline V gene are SGHRS and YFSETQ. The CDR3 spans 16 residues. With 5 bases removed from V and 1 base from J, the gap between germline ends came to 18 bases. The full variable domain, in which reference TRBV5-1 and TRBJ1-1 provide the parts outside the CDR3, is KAGVTQTPRYLIKTRGQQVTLSCSPISGHRSVSWYQQTPGQGLQFLFEYFSETQRNKGNFPGRFSGRQFSNSRSEMNVSTLELGDSALYLCASSSLTGTGNTEAFFGQGTRLTVV.

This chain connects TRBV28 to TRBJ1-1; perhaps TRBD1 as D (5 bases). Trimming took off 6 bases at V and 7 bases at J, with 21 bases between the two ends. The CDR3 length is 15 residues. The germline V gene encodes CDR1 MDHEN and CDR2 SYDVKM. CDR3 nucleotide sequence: TGTGCCAGCAGCCCTGGCGGGGACCTGATATATGAAGCTTTCTTT. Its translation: CASSPGGDLIYEAFF.

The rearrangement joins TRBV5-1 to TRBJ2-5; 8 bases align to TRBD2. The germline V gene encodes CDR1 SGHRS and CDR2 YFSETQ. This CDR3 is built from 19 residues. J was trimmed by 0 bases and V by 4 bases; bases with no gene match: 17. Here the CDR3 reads CASSLFLTSEGGHQETQYF. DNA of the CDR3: TGCGCCAGCAGCCTCTTTCTGACTAGCGAGGGGGGGCACCAAGAGACCCAGTACTTC.

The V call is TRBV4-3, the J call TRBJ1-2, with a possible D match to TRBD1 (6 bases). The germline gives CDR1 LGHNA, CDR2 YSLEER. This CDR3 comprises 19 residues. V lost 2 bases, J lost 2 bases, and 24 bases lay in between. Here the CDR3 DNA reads TGCGCCAGCAGCCAACTTCCGCCAATTACAGGGTTTGACAACTATGGCTACACCTTC. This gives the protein CASSQLPPITGFDNYGYTF.

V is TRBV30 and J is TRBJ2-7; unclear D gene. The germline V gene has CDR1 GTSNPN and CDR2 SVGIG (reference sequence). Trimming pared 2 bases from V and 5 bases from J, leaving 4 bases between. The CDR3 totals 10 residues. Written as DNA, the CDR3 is TGTGCCTGGAGTAGCAACGAGCAGTACTTC. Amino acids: CAWSSNEQYF.

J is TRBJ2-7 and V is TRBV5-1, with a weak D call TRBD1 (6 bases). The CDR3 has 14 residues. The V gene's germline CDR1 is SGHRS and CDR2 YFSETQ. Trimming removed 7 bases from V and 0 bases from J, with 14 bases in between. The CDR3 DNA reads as TGCGCCAGCCGAGGGGGATACTCCTCCTACGAGCAGTACTTC. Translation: CASRGGYSSYEQYF.

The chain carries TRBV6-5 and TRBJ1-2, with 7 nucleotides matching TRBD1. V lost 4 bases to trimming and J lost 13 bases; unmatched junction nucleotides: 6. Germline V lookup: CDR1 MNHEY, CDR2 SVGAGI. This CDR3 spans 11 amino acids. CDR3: CASSSGTDGTF. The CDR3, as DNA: TGTGCCAGCAGTTCAGGGACAGATGGCACCTTC.

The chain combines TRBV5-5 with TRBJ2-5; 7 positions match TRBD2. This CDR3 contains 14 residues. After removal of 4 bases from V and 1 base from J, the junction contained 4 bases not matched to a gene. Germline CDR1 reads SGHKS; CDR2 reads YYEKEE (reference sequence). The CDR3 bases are TGTGCCAGCAGCCATAGCGGGCGCCAAGAGACCCAGTACTTC. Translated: CASSHSGRQETQYF.

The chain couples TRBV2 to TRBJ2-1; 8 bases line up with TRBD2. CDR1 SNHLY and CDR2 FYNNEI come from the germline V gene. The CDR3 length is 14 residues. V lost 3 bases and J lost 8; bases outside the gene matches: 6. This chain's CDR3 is CASSEDSGVYEQFF. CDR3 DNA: TGTGCCAGCAGTGAGGATAGCGGGGTCTATGAGCAGTTCTTC.

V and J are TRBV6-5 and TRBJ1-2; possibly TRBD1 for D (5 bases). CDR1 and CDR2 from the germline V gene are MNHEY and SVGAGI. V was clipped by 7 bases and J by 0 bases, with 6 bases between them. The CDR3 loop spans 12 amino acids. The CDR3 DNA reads TGTGCCAGCAAAGGGGCTAACTATGGCTACACCTTC. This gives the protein CASKGANYGYTF.

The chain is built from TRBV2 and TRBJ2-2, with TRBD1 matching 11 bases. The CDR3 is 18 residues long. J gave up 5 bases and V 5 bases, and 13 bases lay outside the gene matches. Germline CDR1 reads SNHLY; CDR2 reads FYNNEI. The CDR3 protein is CASSSSGTGGLGTGELFF. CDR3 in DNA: TGTGCCAGCAGTTCCTCCGGGACAGGGGGTCTCGGGACCGGGGAGCTGTTTTTT. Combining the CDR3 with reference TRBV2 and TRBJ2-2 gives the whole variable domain EPEVTQTPSHQVTQMGQEVILRCVPISNHLYFYWYRQILGQKVEFLVSFYNNEISEKSEIFDDQFSVERPDGSNFTLKIRSTKLEDSAMYFCASSSSGTGGLGTGELFFGEGSRLTVL.

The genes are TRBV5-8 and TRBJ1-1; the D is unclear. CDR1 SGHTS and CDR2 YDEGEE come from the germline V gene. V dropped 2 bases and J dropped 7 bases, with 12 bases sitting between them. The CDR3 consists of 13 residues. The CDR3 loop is CASSLRPDGEAFF. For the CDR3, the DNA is TGTGCCAGCAGCTTACGGCCGGATGGTGAAGCTTTCTTT.

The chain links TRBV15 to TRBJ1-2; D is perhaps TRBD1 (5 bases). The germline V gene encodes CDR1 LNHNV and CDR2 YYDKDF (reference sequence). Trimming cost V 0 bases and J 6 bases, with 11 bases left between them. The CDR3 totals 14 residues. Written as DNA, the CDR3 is TGTGCCACCAGCAGAGACAGGGATGAGAATGGCTACACCTTC. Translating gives CATSRDRDENGYTF.

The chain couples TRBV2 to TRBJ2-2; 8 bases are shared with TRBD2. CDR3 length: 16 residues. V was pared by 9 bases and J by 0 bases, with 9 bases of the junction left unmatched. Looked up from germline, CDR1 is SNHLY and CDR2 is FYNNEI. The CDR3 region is CASSWAGGSNTGELFF. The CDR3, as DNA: TGTGCCAGTTCTTGGGCGGGGGGCTCGAACACCGGGGAGCTGTTTTTT.

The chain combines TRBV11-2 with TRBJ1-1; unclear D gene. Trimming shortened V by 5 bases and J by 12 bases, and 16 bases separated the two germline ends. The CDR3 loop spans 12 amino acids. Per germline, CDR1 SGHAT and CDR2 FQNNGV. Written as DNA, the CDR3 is TGTGCCAGCAGCGCCCTAGGGATGTTAACTTTCTTT. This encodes CASSALGMLTFF.

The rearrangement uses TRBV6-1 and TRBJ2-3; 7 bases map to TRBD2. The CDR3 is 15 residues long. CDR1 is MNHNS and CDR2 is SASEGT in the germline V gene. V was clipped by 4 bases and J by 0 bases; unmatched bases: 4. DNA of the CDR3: TGTGCCAGCAGTGGAATAGCGGGTAGCACAGATACGCAGTATTTT. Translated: CASSGIAGSTDTQYF.

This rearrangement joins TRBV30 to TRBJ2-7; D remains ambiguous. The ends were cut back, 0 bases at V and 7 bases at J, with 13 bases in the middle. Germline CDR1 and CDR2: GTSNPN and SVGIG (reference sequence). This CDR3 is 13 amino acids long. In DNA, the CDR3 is TGTGCCTGGAGTGTACTCGGGCCTGGGGAGCAGTACTTC. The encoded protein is CAWSVLGPGEQYF.

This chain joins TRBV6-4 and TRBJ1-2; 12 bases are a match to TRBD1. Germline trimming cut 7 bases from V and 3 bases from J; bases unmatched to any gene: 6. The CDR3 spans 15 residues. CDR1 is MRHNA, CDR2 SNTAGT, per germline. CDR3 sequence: CASTPGQGAYYGYTF. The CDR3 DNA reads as TGTGCCAGCACTCCGGGACAGGGGGCGTACTATGGCTACACCTTC.

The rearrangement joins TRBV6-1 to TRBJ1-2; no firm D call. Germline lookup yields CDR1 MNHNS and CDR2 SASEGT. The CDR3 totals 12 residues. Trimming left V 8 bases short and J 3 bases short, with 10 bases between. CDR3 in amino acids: CASGIAHYGYTF. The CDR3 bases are TGTGCCAGCGGGATAGCTCACTATGGCTACACCTTC.